Presented here are 28 T cell receptor beta chains from one specimen sequenced in a study of tumor and adjacent non-tumor tissue in lung cancer. No cell sorting was done before RNA was extracted from the tissue. This non-tumor lung sample came from over 3 cm beyond the tumor edge. Three rounds of nested PCR, following a modified ARM-PCR protocol, produced the TCRbeta library. TCRdb re-called the multiplex PCR reads with MiXCR, one entry per CDR3 protein. The sample contains tens of thousands of distinct CDR3 sequences, roughly 60% of which appear only once. The sequencing input was distant non-tumor lung tissue. Source of these receptors: a woman in her thirties or forties with non-small cell lung cancer.

Comment on this clonotype: Since a much larger clone is just one base distant, this may be a read error. The V gene is TRBV11-2, the J gene TRBJ2-5; the D is unclear. CDR3 length: 13 amino acids. Germline V lookup: CDR1 SGHAT, CDR2 FQNNGV. DNA of the CDR3: TGTGCCAGCAGCTCTTCTCTCCAAGAGACCCAGAACTTC. Translation: CASSSSLQETQNF.

The V and J genes are TRBV5-1 and TRBJ2-1, with D maybe TRBD2 (6 bases). The germline CDR1 and CDR2 sequences are SGHRS and YFSETQ. CDR3 length: 15 amino acids. V lost 0 bases and J lost 1, with 8 bases in between. CDR3 sequence: CASSLGLASYNEQFF. The CDR3 region has the DNA TGCGCCAGCAGCTTGGGTCTAGCGTCCTACAATGAGCAGTTCTTC.

Notes on this clonotype: A read error may produce the germline difference seen at one junction end. The V call is TRBV6-5, the J call TRBJ2-7, with a tentative D call TRBD1 (6 bases). Germline V gene sequence: CDR1 MNHEY, CDR2 SVGAGI. CDR3 length equals 14 residues. The CDR3 DNA is TGCGCCAACAGTTCCCCCATAGGGGGCTACGAGCAGTACTTC. Protein: CANSSPIGGYEQYF.

This chain connects TRBV4-1 to TRBJ2-1; TRBD2 aligns across 10 bases. This CDR3 is 19 amino acids long. J gave up 12 bases and V 0 bases, and 20 bases lay outside the gene matches. From germline, CDR1 is MGHRA and CDR2 YSYEKL. The CDR3 sequence: CASSQERGRTSGKGYVQFF. The CDR3, as DNA: TGCGCCAGCAGCCAAGAAAGGGGGAGGACTAGCGGAAAAGGGTATGTGCAGTTCTTC.

With regard to this clonotype: A much larger clone differs from this one at a single base, so this may be a read error. V gene TRBV5-6 combines with J gene TRBJ2-6; D possibly corresponds to TRBD1 (5 bases). V lost 7 bases to trimming and J lost 1 base, with 12 bases between them. This CDR3 has 15 residues. Germline CDR1 SGHDT, CDR2 YYEEEE. The CDR3 loop is CASRFRESGANVLTF. CDR3 bases: TGTGCCAGCCGATTCAGGGAATCTGGGGCCAACGTCCTGACTTTC.

About this clonotype itself: The junction shows a germline mismatch at one end, possibly a read error. The chain carries TRBV6-5 and TRBJ1-5; 9 bases match TRBD1. The CDR3 loop spans 14 amino acids. CDR1 is MNHEY and CDR2 is SVGAGI in the germline V gene. The CDR3 nucleotides are TGTGCCAGCAGACCGGGACAGGGTATCCAGCCCCAACATTTT. Its translation: CASRPGQGIQPQHF.

This clonotype came up many times. The chain has TRBV2 and TRBJ2-5; the match to TRBD2 covers 9 bases. The CDR3 consists of 16 residues. Germline CDR1 is SNHLY and CDR2 is FYNNEI. V trimming: 2 bases; J trimming: 5 bases; junction bases outside the gene matches: 9. The CDR3 region has the DNA TGTGCCAGCAGTGAACTAGCGGGGACCACCGGGGAGACCCAGTACTTC. The encoded protein is CASSELAGTTGETQYF. The entire variable domain, with the rest obtained from reference TRBV2 and TRBJ2-5, is as follows: EPEVTQTPSHQVTQMGQEVILRCVPISNHLYFYWYRQILGQKVEFLVSFYNNEISEKSEIFDDQFSVERPDGSNFTLKIRSTKLEDSAMYFCASSELAGTTGETQYFGPGTRLLVL.

The chain carries TRBV7-8 and TRBJ2-3, with D unresolved. V was trimmed by 7 bases and J by 3 bases, leaving 14 bases between them. Germline V gene sequence: CDR1 SGHVS, CDR2 FQNEAQ. The CDR3 is 14 residues long. For the CDR3, the DNA is TGTGCCAGCACCCTAGTGGGATGTACAGATACGCAGTATTTT. Translated, it gives CASTLVGCTDTQYF.

Concerning this clonotype itself: The germline gene is not matched at one end of the junction; a read error may be the cause. This chain uses TRBV10-2 with TRBJ1-3, with D uncertain. CDR3 length: 12 residues. Germline CDR1 is WSHSY and CDR2 is SAAADI. Here the CDR3 DNA reads TGCGCCAGCAAGGTACCCGGAACCACCATATATTTT. It is translated as CASKVPGTTIYF.

This clonotype was detected a few times. The rearrangement links TRBV19 to TRBJ2-1, with TRBD2 identical over 8 bases. Germline V gene sequence: CDR1 LNHDA, CDR2 SQIVND (reference sequence). V shed 1 base, J shed 5 bases, and the junction held 7 bases outside the gene matches. The CDR3 consists of 16 residues. This CDR3 is CASSIGNPGGDNEQFF. In nucleotides, the CDR3 is TGTGCCAGTAGTATAGGGAACCCCGGGGGGGACAATGAGCAGTTCTTC.

Of note for this clonotype: Relative to the germline gene, one junction end is altered; a read error may explain this. The chain carries TRBV6-1 and TRBJ1-1; D call uncertain. This CDR3 region has 16 residues. Germline V CDR1 and CDR2: MNHNS, SASEGT. CDR3 residues: CTSSPHRATVNTEAFF. For the CDR3, the DNA is TGTACCAGCAGTCCCCATCGGGCTACGGTGAACACTGAAGCTTTCTTT.

On this clonotype itself: This sequence may be a read error, since a much larger clone differs from it by one base. This chain connects TRBV12-5 to TRBJ2-3; 8 bases fit TRBD2. Germline-derived CDR1 and CDR2 are LGHNT and FRNRAP. The CDR3 covers 13 residues. The CDR3 here is CASGHGGGDAQYF. CDR3 nucleotide sequence: TGTGCTAGTGGTCACGGGGGGGGAGATGCGCAGTATTTT.

Within the sample, this clonotype is medium-sized (0.01 to 0.1%). V is TRBV11-2 and J is TRBJ2-2, with TRBD2 matching 8 bases. V was pared by 5 bases and J by 0 bases, with 5 bases of the junction left unmatched. The CDR3 length is 16 residues. CDR1 is SGHAT and CDR2 is FQNNGV in the germline V gene. The CDR3 spells CASSPTSASNTGELFF. The CDR3 DNA reads TGTGCCAGCAGCCCGACTAGCGCTTCGAACACCGGGGAGCTGTTTTTT.

With regard to this clonotype: The conserved phenylalanine or tryptophan normally closing the CDR3 is absent here, so this likely arose from a read error. The chain couples TRBV4-2 to TRBJ2-7; 8 positions agree with TRBD2. The CDR3 covers 18 residues. CDR1 LGHNA and CDR2 YNFKEQ come from the germline V gene. The CDR3 sequence is CACSQDYTSGGATYEQYS. Here the CDR3 DNA reads TGTGCCTGCAGCCAAGATTATACTAGCGGAGGGGCTACCTACGAGCAGTACTCC.

This clonotype was counted many times. This rearrangement joins TRBV28 to TRBJ2-4, with TRBD1 as a possible D gene (6 bases). CDR1 and CDR2 (germline): MDHEN, SYDVKM. V lost 1 base to trimming and J lost 6 bases, with 7 bases between them. The CDR3 is 13 residues long. CDR3 sequence: CASSLSGANIQYF. The CDR3 DNA reads as TGTGCCAGCAGTTTATCAGGGGCAAACATTCAGTACTTC. The full variable domain, rest sourced from reference TRBV28 and TRBJ2-4, is DVKVTQSSRYLVKRTGEKVFLECVQDMDHENMFWYRQDPGLGLRLIYFSYDVKMKEKGDIPEGYSVSREKKERFSLILESASTNQTSMYLCASSLSGANIQYFGAGTRLSVL.

As to this clonotype: Sequence at one end of the junction differs from germline and may be a read error. The CDR3 nucleotides read TGTACCAGCAGCTCCGGGACAGGGATCAATGAGCGGTTCTTC. This gives the protein CTSSSGTGINERFF. V and J are TRBV5-4 and TRBJ2-1; 9 nucleotides line up with TRBD1. Germline V gene sequence: CDR1 SGHNT, CDR2 YYREEE (reference sequence). This CDR3 comprises 14 residues.

Worth noting for this clonotype: This CDR3 is missing its conserved last phenylalanine or tryptophan, likely due to a read error. V and J are TRBV2 and TRBJ1-2; 9 bases align to TRBD1. Germline CDR1 and CDR2: SNHLY and FYNNEI. This CDR3 has 13 residues. In nucleotides, the CDR3 is TGTGCTAGCAGCCCACAGGGGGCCTATGGCTACACCCTC. Translated: CASSPQGAYGYTL.

Only one count was recorded for this clonotype. At one end, the junction sequence differs from germline, possibly due to a read error. The V call is TRBV6-1, the J call TRBJ2-7; TRBD1 matches at 8 bases. Germline V gene lookup returns CDR1 MNHNS and CDR2 SASEGT. The CDR3 is made up of 14 amino acids. The CDR3: CGSSFGPGTGEQYF. The CDR3 DNA reads TGTGGCAGCAGTTTCGGGCCGGGGACAGGCGAGCAGTACTTC.

Of note for this clonotype: The CDR3 does not close with the conserved phenylalanine or tryptophan, likely indicating a read error. This chain uses TRBV12-3 or TRBV12-4 with TRBJ1-1; 7 bases are shared with TRBD1. CDR3 length: 14 amino acids. The V segment lost 3 bases and the J segment 7 bases; nucleotides outside the gene matches: 8. CDR3 in DNA: TGTGCCAGCAGTTTCACTTCGACAGGGATTGAAGCTTTCTAT. Its translation is CASSFTSTGIEAFY.

This clonotype was seen at least ten times. The chain uses TRBV14 and TRBJ1-1; D is ambiguous. This CDR3 region has 13 residues. V lost 4 bases, J lost 0 bases, and 6 bases lay in between. The germline CDR1 and CDR2 sequences are SGHDN and FVKESK. CDR3 nucleotides: TGTGCCAGCAGCCTTGCGCTGAACACTGAAGCTTTCTTT. It encodes CASSLALNTEAFF.

Turning to this clonotype: A junction boundary mismatches the germline segment, possibly from a read error. The V and J genes are TRBV4-1 and TRBJ2-7; D remains unclear. The CDR3 sequence is 13 residues long. CDR1 is MGHRA, CDR2 YSYEKL, per germline. CDR3 region: CASSQTPTYELYF. CDR3 sequence (DNA): TGCGCCAGCAGTCAAACTCCGACCTACGAGCTGTACTTC.

A word on this clonotype: Since no conserved phenylalanine or tryptophan closes the CDR3, a read error is the likely cause. The CDR3, as DNA: TGTGGCAGCAGCCGAGAACGGACAGCGGCGAATTCACCCCTCCACTTA. This translates into CGSSRERTAANSPLHL. The chain is built from TRBV11-2 and TRBJ1-6; possible D gene TRBD1, 6 bases. The CDR3 runs to 16 residues. From germline, CDR1 is SGHAT and CDR2 FQNNGV.

Ten or more counts support this clonotype. This may be a read error: a much more frequent sequence differs by one nucleotide. This chain joins TRBV6-6 and TRBJ1-3; D uncertain. Germline V lookup: CDR1 MNHNY, CDR2 SVGAGI (reference sequence). The V and J ends lost 5 bases and 14 bases respectively, with 19 bases between them. The CDR3 consists of 13 residues. In DNA, the CDR3 is TGTGCCAGCAGTGCTCACGAGGAGAGTACCGTATATTTT. Its translation: CASSAHEESTVYF.

Of note for this clonotype: This could be a read error, since a much larger clone is one nucleotide away. CDR3 bases: TGTGTCAGCAGTTTGACCTACGAGCAGTACTTC. As protein: CVSSLTYEQYF. The chain has TRBV6-1 and TRBJ2-7; the D is unclear. Germline loops: CDR1 MNHNS, CDR2 SASEGT. There are 11 residues in the CDR3.

The table lists this clonotype with a few counts. A much larger clone lies a single base off, so this may be a read error. The V call is TRBV6-5, the J call TRBJ2-1; 11 bases line up with TRBD2. Unmatched junction bases numbered 14, after V lost 8 bases and J lost 5 bases. CDR3 size: 17 residues. Looked up from germline, CDR1 is MNHEY and CDR2 is SVGAGI. Here the CDR3 DNA reads TGTGCCAGCGGGAAACTTTTAGCGGGAGGGCAACACAATGAGCAGTTCTTC. It is translated as CASGKLLAGGQHNEQFF.

Turning to this clonotype: A read error may explain this, as a much larger clone is one base away. This chain uses TRBV12-3 or TRBV12-4 with TRBJ2-3; 8 bases align to TRBD1. The CDR3 contains 16 residues. V was pared by 8 bases and J by 4 bases, with 14 bases of the junction left unmatched. The CDR3 reads CASSSQGAWGPDTQYF. DNA of the CDR3: TGTGCCAGCTCCTCTCAGGGGGCCTGGGGTCCAGATACGCAGTATTTT.

As regards this clonotype: One end of the junction is discordant with germline, which a read error may explain. This rearrangement joins TRBV6-2 or TRBV6-3 to TRBJ2-1; 10 bases match TRBD2. Germline CDR1 MNHEY, CDR2 SVGEGT. The CDR3 consists of 13 residues. Written as DNA, the CDR3 is TGTGCCATCAGTTATGTACTAGCGGGGAAGCAGTTCTTC. Residues: CAISYVLAGKQFF.

The chain carries TRBV11-2 and TRBJ2-3; either TRBD1 or TRBD2 may fit D (5 bases each). V was trimmed by 5 bases and J by 2 bases, leaving 11 bases between them. Per the germline V gene, CDR1 is SGHAT and CDR2 is FQNNGV. The CDR3 extends over 14 amino acids. The CDR3 spells CASSPWGTTDTQYF. CDR3 bases: TGTGCCAGCAGCCCTTGGGGGACCACAGATACGCAGTATTTT.